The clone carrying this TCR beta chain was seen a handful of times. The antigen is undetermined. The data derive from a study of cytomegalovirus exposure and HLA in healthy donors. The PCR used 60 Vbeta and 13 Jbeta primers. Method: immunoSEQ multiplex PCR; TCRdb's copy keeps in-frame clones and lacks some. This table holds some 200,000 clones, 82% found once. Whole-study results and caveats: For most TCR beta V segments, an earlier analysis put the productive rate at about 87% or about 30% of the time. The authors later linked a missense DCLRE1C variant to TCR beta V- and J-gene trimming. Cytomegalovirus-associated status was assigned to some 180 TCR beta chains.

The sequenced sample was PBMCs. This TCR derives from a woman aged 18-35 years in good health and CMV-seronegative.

The CDR3 loop is CASSEATGVHQPQHF. Here the CDR3 DNA reads TGTGCCAGCAGTGAAGCGACAGGGGTACATCAGCCCCAGCATTTT. The chain links TRBV6-1 to TRBJ1-5; 8 bases fit TRBD1. The CDR3 is made up of 15 amino acids. Germline trimming cut 0 bases from V and 5 bases from J; bases unmatched to any gene: 3. CDR1 is MNHNS and CDR2 is SASEGT in the germline V gene.